This entry concerns a single T cell receptor (beta chain). The germline V gene encodes CDR1 DFQATT and CDR2 SNEGSKA (reference sequence). The CDR3 has 14 residues. TRB rearrangements were amplified by touch-down multiplex PCR with mixed TRB-A/B primers. TCRdb reprocessed the multiplex PCR reads and keeps a single row for each CDR3 protein, giving no DNA. The listing contains around 2,000 distinct CDR3 sequences. This sample stems from a study of T cell clusters in autoimmune cytopenias. Each sample's input was 250 ng genomic DNA, 35,000 to 40,000 genome equivalents. These data are also associated with another study on T cell repertoires in aging, cancer and after chemotherapy. That source reports: About 9 million TCR reads made up the full dataset. Median generation probability rose over the chemotherapy interval in each cancer cohort, suggesting rebound thymic output.

Sample: peripheral blood. This chain joins TRBV20-1 and TRBJ2-1. The source of this sequence is a human donor in good health. CDR3 loop: CSAPSASRDNEQFF.